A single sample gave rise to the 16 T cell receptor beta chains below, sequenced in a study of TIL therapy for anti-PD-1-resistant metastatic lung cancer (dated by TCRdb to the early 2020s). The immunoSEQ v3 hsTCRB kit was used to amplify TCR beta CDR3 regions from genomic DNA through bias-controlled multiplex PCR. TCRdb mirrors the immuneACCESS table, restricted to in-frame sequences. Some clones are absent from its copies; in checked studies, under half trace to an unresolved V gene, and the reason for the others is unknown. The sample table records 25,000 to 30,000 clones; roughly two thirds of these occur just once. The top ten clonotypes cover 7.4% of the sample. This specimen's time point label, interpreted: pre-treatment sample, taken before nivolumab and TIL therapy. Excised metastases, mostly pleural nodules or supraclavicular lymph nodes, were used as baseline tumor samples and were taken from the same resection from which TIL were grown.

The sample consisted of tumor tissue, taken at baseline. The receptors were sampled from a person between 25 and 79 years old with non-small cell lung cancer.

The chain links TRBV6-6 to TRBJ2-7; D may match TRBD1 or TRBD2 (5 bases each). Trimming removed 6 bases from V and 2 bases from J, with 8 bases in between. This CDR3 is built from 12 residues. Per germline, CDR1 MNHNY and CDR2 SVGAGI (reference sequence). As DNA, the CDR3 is TGTGCCAGCAGAGGGACCCCCTACGAGCAGTACTTC. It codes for CASRGTPYEQYF.

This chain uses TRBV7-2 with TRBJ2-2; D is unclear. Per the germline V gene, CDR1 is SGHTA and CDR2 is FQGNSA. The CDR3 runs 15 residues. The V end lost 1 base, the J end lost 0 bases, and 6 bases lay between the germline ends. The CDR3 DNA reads TGTGCCAGCAGCTTAGTTTCAGCGAACACCGGGGAGCTGTTTTTT. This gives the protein CASSLVSANTGELFF.

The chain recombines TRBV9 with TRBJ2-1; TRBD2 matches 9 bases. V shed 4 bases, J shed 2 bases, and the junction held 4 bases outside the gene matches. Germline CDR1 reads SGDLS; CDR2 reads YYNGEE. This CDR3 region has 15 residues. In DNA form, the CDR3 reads TGTGCCAGCAGCCCCCGACTAGCGGCCTACAATGAGCAGTTCTTC. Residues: CASSPRLAAYNEQFF.

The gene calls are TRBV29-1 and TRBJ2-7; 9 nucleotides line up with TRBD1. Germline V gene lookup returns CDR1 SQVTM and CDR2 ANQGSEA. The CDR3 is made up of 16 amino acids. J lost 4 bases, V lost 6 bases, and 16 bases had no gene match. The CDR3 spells CSVVPGQGNGGYEQYF. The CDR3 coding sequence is TGCAGCGTGGTCCCGGGACAGGGAAATGGGGGTTACGAGCAGTACTTC.

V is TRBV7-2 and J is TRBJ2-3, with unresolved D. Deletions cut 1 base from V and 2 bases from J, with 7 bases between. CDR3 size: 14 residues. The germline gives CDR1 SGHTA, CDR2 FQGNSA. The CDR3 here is CASSLEFATDTQYF. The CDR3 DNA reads TGTGCCAGCAGCTTAGAATTTGCCACAGATACGCAGTATTTT.

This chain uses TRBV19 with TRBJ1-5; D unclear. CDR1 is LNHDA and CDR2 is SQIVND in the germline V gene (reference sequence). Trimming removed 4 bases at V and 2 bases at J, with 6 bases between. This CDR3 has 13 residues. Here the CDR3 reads CASSRVRNQPQHF. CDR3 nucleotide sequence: TGTGCCAGTAGTAGGGTTCGCAATCAGCCCCAGCATTTT.

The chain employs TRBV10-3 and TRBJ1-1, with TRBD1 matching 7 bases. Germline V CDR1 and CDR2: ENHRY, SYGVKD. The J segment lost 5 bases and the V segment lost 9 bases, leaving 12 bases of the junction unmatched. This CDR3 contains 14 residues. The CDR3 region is CAIHQGGGSTEAFF. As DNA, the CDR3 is TGTGCCATACACCAGGGGGGGGGTTCGACTGAAGCTTTCTTT.

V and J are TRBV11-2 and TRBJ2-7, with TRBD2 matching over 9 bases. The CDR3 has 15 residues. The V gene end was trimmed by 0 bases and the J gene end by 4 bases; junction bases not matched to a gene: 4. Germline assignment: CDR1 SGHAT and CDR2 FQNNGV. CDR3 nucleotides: TGTGCCAGCAGCTTAGAGGCGGGGGGGCTGTACGAGCAGTACTTC. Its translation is CASSLEAGGLYEQYF.

The CDR3 nucleotides read TGTGCCAGCCAGATTAGCGGCCGTTACTACGAGCAGTACTTC. This gives the protein CASQISGRYYEQYF. V is TRBV6-1 and J is TRBJ2-7; D is perhaps TRBD2 (6 bases). This CDR3 spans 14 amino acids. Germline lookup yields CDR1 MNHNS and CDR2 SASEGT. The V end lost 8 bases, the J end lost 3 bases, and 17 bases lay between the germline ends.

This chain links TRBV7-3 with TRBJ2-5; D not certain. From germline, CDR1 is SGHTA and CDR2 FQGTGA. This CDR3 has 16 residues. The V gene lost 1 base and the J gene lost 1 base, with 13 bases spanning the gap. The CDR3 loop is CASSLNPSGPQETQYF. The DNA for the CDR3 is TGTGCCAGCAGCTTAAACCCCAGTGGCCCCCAAGAGACCCAGTACTTC.

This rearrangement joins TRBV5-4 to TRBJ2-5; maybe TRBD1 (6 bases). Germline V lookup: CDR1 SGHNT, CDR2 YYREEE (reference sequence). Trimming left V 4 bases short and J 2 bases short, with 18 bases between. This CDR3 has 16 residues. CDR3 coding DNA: TGTGCCAGCAGCCCCACAGGGTCTTCTCTTCAAGAGACCCAGTACTTC. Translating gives CASSPTGSSLQETQYF.

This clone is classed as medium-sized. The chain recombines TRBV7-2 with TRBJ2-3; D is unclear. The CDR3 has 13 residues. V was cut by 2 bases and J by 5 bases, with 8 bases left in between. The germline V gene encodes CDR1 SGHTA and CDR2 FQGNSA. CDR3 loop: CASSLMGLDTQYF. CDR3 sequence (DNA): TGTGCCAGCAGCTTAATGGGGTTAGATACGCAGTATTTT.

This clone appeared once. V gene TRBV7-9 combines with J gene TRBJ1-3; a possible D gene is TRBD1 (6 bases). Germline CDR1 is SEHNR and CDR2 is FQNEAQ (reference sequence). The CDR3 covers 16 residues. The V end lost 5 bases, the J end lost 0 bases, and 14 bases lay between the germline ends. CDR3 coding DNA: TGTGCCAGCAGCCCGTTCCAGGGGATCTCTGGAAACACCATATATTTT. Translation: CASSPFQGISGNTIYF. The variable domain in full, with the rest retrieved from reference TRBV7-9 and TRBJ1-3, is DTGVSQNPRHKITKRGQNVTFRCDPISEHNRLYWYRQTLGQGPEFLTYFQNEAQLEKSRLLSDRFSAERPKGSFSTLEIQRTEQGDSAMYLCASSPFQGISGNTIYFGEGSWLTVV.

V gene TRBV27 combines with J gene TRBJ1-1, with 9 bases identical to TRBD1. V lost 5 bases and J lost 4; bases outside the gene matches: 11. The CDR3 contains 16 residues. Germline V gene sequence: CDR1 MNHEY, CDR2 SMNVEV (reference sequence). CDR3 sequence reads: CASSPDRGLGTTEAFF. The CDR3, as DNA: TGTGCCAGCAGTCCGGACAGGGGCTTAGGGACCACTGAAGCTTTCTTT.

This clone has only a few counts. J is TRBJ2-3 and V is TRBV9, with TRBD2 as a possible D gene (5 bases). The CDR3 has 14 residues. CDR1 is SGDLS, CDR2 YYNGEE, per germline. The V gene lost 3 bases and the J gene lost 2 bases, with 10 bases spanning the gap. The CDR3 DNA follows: TGTGCCAGCAGCGGGACTGACAACACAGATACGCAGTATTTT. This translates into CASSGTDNTDTQYF.

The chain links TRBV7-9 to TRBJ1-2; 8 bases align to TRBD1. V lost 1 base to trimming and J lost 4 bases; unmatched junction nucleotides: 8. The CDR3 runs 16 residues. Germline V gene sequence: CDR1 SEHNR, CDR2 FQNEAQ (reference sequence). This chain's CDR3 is CASSLGGGQGIYGYTF. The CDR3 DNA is TGTGCCAGCAGCTTAGGAGGAGGACAGGGAATCTATGGCTACACCTTC.